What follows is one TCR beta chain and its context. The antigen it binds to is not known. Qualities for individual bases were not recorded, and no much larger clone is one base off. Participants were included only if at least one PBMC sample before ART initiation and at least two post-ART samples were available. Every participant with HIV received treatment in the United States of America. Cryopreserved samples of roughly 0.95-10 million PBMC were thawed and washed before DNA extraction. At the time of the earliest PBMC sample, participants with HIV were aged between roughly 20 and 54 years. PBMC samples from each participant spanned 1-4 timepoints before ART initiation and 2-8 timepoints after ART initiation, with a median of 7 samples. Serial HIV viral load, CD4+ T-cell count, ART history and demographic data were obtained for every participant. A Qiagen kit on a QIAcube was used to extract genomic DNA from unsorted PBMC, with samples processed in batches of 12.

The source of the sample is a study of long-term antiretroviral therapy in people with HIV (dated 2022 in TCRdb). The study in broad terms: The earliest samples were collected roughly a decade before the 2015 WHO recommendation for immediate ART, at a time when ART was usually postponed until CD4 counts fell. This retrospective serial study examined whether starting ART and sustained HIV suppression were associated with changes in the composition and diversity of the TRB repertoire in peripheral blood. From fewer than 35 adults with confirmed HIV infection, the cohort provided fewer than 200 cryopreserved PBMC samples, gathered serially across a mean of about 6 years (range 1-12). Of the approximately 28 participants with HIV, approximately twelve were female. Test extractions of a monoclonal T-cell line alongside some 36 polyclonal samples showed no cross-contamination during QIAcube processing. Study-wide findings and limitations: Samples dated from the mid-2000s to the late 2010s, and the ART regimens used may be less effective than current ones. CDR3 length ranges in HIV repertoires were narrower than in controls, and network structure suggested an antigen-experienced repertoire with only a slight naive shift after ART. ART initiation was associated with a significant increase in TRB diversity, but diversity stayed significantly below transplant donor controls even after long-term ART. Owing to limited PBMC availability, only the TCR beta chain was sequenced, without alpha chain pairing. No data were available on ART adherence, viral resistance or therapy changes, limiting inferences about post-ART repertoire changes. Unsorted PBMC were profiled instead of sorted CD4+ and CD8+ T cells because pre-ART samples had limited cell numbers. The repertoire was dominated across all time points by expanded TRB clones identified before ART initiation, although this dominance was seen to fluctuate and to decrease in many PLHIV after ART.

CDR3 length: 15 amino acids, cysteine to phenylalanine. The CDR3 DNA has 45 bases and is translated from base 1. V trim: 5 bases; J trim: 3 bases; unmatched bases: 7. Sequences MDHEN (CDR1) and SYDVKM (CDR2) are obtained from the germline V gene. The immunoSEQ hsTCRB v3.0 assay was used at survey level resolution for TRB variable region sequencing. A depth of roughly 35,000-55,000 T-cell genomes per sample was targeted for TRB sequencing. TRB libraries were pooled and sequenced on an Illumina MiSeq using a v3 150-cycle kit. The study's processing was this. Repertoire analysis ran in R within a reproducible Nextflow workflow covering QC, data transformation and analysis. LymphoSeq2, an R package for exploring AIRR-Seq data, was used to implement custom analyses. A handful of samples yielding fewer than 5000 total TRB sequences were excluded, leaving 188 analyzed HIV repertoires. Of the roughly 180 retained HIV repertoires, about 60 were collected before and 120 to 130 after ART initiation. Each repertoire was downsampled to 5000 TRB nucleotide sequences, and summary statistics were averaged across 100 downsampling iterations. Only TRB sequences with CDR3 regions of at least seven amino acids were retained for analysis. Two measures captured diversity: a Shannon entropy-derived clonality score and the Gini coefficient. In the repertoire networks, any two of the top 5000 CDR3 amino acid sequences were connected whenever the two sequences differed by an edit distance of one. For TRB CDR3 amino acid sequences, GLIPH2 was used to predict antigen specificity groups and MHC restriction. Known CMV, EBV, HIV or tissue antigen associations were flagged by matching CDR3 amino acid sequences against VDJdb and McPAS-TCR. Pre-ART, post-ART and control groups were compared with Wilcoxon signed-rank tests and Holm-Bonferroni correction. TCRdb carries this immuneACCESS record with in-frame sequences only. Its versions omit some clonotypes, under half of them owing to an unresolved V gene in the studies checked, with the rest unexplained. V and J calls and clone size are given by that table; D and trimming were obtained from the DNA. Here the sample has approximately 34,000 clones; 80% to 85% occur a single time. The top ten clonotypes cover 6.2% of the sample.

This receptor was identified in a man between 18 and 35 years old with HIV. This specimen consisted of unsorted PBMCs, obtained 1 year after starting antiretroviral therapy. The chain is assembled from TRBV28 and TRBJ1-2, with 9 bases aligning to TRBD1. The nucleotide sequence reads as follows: TGTGCCAGCAGTCCCGGGGGACAGGGAGACTATGGCTACACCTTC. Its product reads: CASSPGGQGDYGYTF.